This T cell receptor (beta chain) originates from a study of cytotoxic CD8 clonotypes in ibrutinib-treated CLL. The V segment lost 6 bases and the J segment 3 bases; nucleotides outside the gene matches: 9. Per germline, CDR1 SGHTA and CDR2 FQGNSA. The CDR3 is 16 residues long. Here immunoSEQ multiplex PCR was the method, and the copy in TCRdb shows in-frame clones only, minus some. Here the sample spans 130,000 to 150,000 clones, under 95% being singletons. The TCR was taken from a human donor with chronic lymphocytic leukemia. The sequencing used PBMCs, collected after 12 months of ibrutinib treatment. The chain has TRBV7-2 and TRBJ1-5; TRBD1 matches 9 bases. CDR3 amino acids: CASSRQGGLDNQPQHF. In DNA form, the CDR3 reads TGTGCCAGCAGTCGACAGGGGGGATTGGACAATCAGCCCCAGCATTTT. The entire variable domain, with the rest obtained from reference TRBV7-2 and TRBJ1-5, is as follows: GAGVSQSPSNKVTEKGKDVELRCDPISGHTALYWYRQSLGQGLEFLIYFQGNSAPDKSGLPSDRFSAERTGGSVSTLTIQRTQQEDSAVYLCASSRQGGLDNQPQHFGDGTRLSIL.